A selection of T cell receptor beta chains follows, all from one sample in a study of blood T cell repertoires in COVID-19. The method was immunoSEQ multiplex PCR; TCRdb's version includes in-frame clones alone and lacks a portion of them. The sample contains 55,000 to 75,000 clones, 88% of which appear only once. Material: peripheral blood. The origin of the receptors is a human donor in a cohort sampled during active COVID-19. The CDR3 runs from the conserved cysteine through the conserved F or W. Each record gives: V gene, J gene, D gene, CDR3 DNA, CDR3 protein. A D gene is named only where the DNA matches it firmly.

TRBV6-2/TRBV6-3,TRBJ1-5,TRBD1,TGTGCCAGCAGCAAACGGACAGGGGGCAATCAGCCCCAGCATTTT,CASSKRTGGNQPQHF
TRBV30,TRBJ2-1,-,TGTGCCTGGAGTGTAGGAAGTAGGGGCCCCGAGTTCTTC,CAWSVGSRGPEFF
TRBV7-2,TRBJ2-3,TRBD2,TGTGCCAGCAGCCCTAGCGGGGGGGTTTTCGATACGCAGTATTTT,CASSPSGGVFDTQYF
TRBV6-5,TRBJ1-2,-,TGTGCCAGCACTCTCATCCCCACAGGGCGCTACGGCTACACCTTC,CASTLIPTGRYGYTF
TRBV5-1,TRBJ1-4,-,TGCGCCAGCAGCCCGGAGGACAGCACTAATGAAAAACTGTTTTTT,CASSPEDSTNEKLFF
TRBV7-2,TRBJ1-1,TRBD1,TGTGCCAGCAGCCCGAGGACAGGGGGATACACTGAAGCTTTCTTT,CASSPRTGGYTEAFF
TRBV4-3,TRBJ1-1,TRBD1,TGCGCCAGCAGCCAAGTAGCGGGGGACAGGGGAGAGGCTTTCTTT,CASSQVAGDRGEAFF
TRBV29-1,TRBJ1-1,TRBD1,TGCAGCGCCCGGGACAGCTACACTGAAGCTTTCTTT,CSARDSYTEAFF
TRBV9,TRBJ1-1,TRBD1,TGTGCCAGCAGCGCTTACAGGGGTAGCACTGAAGCTTTCTTT,CASSAYRGSTEAFF
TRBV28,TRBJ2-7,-,TGTGCCAGCAGTTTTCGTGACGAGCAGTACTTC,CASSFRDEQYF
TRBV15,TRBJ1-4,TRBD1,TGTGCCACCAGCAGAGATATTGCGGGACAGGCCGAACTGTTTTTT,CATSRDIAGQAELFF